Included here is one T cell receptor beta chain sequence, with context. Its antigen is currently unknown. Generated by immunoSEQ multiplex PCR, the TCRdb table keeps only in-frame clones and is missing some. The sample carries under 300,000 clones, around nine tenths recorded once. The data are from a study of Ad26.COV2.S vaccination and SARS-CoV-2 variants. Overall study findings and caveats: The TCR breadth and depth analyses may have understated or missed part of the total T cell responses.

V lost 5 bases and J lost 5, with 16 bases in between. CDR3 length equals 14 residues. The treatment here: approximately 18 received Ad26.COV2.S at low or high dose, single or two shots; about 5 received placebo; per-sample allocation not given. The samples date from day 63 after the first vaccine or placebo injection. V usage is TRBV5-3 and J usage is TRBJ2-5, with a weak D call TRBD2 (6 bases). TRBV5-3 is an ORF; its function is uncertain. The sample here was peripheral blood, taken in a trial of Ad26.COV2.S vaccine versus placebo. This clonotype originated in a person aged 18-60 years who received the Ad26.COV2.S COVID-19 vaccine or a placebo. CDR3 nucleotides: TGTGCCAGAAGGGGGGAGCGGGCTGAGGAGACCCAGTACTTC. This codes for CARRGERAEETQYF.